The 15 T cell receptor beta chains presented below share a single source sample, sequenced in a study of T cells in Graves' hyperthyroidism and ophthalmopathy. The TCR beta CDR3 regions underwent amplification using RNA transcripts as the source. A set of HTBI primers served as the primers for a first-round RT-PCR of the TCR CDR3. TCRdb itself ran the multiplex PCR reads through MiXCR, one entry per CDR3 protein. The sample carries about 410,000 distinct CDR3 sequences, about 15% recorded once. Sequenced: blood. These receptors all stem from a woman aged 30 to 39 with Graves' ophthalmopathy.

This clonotype was seen only a few times. This clone may be a read error of a much larger clone one base away. The chain joins TRBV24-1 to TRBJ2-3; TRBD2 aligns across 10 bases. The junction had 4 bases not matched to a gene; V was cut back by 3 bases and J by 2 bases. Germline V gene data show CDR1 as KGHDR and CDR2 as SFDVKD. The CDR3 is made up of 16 amino acids. The CDR3 DNA sequence: TGTGCCACCAGTGATACCCTAGCGGGGGACACAGATACGCAGTATTTT. This gives the protein CATSDTLAGDTDTQYF.

This clonotype was recorded a few times. The chain employs TRBV9 and TRBJ2-7; no clear D. Germline V lookup: CDR1 SGDLS, CDR2 YYNGEE. V dropped 0 bases and J dropped 0 bases, with 7 bases sitting between them. The CDR3 loop spans 14 amino acids. CDR3 coding DNA: TGTGCCAGCAGCGTAGAACCAGCCTCCTACGAGCAGTACTTC. It encodes CASSVEPASYEQYF.

This clonotype was seen repeatedly, ten times or more. This chain links TRBV19 with TRBJ2-1; 7 bases line up with TRBD1. The V gene end was trimmed by 8 bases and the J gene end by 9 bases; junction bases not matched to a gene: 4. CDR1 is LNHDA and CDR2 is SQIVND in the germline V gene (reference sequence). There are 11 residues in the CDR3. In DNA form, the CDR3 reads TGTGCCAGTTCAGGGGGTTCTGAGCAGTTCTTC. Its translation is CASSGGSEQFF.

V usage is TRBV7-9 and J usage is TRBJ2-7, with a possible D match to TRBD2 (5 bases). With 7 bases removed from V and 3 bases from J, the gap between germline ends came to 13 bases. There are 13 residues in the CDR3. The germline CDR1 and CDR2 sequences are SEHNR and FQNEAQ (reference sequence). The CDR3 spells CASNAGVYYEQYF. CDR3 in DNA: TGTGCCAGCAACGCCGGGGTGTACTACGAGCAGTACTTC.

This clonotype was found many times. CDR3 sequence: CASSELGTSSYEQYF. The DNA for the CDR3 is TGTGCCAGCAGTGAATTAGGGACATCCTCCTACGAGCAGTACTTC. The chain uses TRBV2 and TRBJ2-7, with a weak D call TRBD1 (6 bases). Germline-derived CDR1 and CDR2 are SNHLY and FYNNEI. Trimming stripped 2 bases from V and 0 bases from J, with 11 bases between. This CDR3 comprises 15 residues.

The rearrangement uses TRBV7-8 and TRBJ2-5; 11 positions agree with TRBD2. The CDR3 contains 23 residues. Germline V gene lookup returns CDR1 SGHVS and CDR2 FQNEAQ. The V segment lost 2 bases and the J segment 4 bases; nucleotides outside the gene matches: 27. CDR3 residues: CASSLTLYQPHPIAGGPGETQYF. CDR3 coding DNA: TGTGCCAGCAGCTTAACTTTGTACCAACCCCATCCAATAGCGGGGGGGCCGGGAGAGACCCAGTACTTC.

At least ten counts were recorded for this clonotype. This chain joins TRBV20-1 and TRBJ1-1, with D tentatively TRBD1 (5 bases). Per the germline V gene, CDR1 is DFQATT and CDR2 is SNEGSKA (reference sequence). V was trimmed by 2 bases and J by 7 bases, leaving 8 bases between them. This CDR3 spans 11 amino acids. DNA for the CDR3: TGCAGTGCTAGAACCGGGGGTGAAGCTTTCTTT. Protein sequence: CSARTGGEAFF.

The V and J genes are TRBV5-6 and TRBJ2-3; D remains unclear. Germline V gene data show CDR1 as SGHDT and CDR2 as YYEEEE. The CDR3 is 13 residues long. The V end was cut by 6 bases, the J end by 0 bases, with 8 bases between. CDR3 nucleotides: TGTGCCAGCACCGTAGACAGCACAGATACGCAGTATTTT. Amino acids: CASTVDSTDTQYF.

As for this clonotype: Just one base apart from a much larger clone, this may be a read error. This chain joins TRBV6-2 or TRBV6-3 and TRBJ2-7; the match to TRBD2 covers 7 bases. There are 16 residues in the CDR3. From germline, CDR1 is MNHEY and CDR2 SVGEGT. After removal of 5 bases from V and 0 bases from J, the junction contained 10 bases not matched to a gene. CDR3 loop: CASSSFTGGSSYEQYF. The CDR3 DNA is TGTGCCAGCAGTAGTTTCACCGGGGGGTCCTCCTACGAGCAGTACTTC.

Turning to this clonotype: This may arise from a read error, as a much more abundant clone is one base away. The genes are TRBV30 and TRBJ1-5; D remains unclear. The germline V gene encodes CDR1 GTSNPN and CDR2 SVGIG (reference sequence). V lost 3 bases, J lost 6 bases, and 9 bases lay in between. The CDR3 has 12 amino acids. The CDR3 DNA is TGTGCCTGGAGGTCCGAGGGTCAGCCCCAGCATTTT. Its translation: CAWRSEGQPQHF. Combining the CDR3 with reference TRBV30 and TRBJ1-5 gives the whole variable domain SQTIHQWPATLVQPVGSPLSLECTVEGTSNPNLYWYRQAAGRGLQLLFYSVGIGQISSEVPQNLSASRPQDRQFILSSKKLLLSDSGFYLCAWRSEGQPQHFGDGTRLSIL.

This clonotype was seen at least ten times. The CDR3 here is CSASSGGAGITQYF. The CDR3 DNA follows: TGCAGTGCTAGTAGCGGGGGGGCTGGTATTACGCAGTATTTT. The chain joins TRBV20-1 to TRBJ2-3; TRBD2 agrees at 11 bases. The CDR3 spans 14 residues. CDR1 is DFQATT, CDR2 SNEGSKA, per germline (reference sequence). J gave up 8 bases and V 3 bases, and 7 bases lay outside the gene matches.

J is TRBJ2-1 and V is TRBV6-5, with 12 nucleotides matching TRBD2. This CDR3 region has 18 residues. V lost 5 bases and J lost 0; bases outside the gene matches: 8. Per germline, CDR1 MNHEY and CDR2 SVGAGI. The DNA of the CDR3 is TGTGCCAGCAGTATACTAGCGGGGGGACCGGGCTCCTACAATGAGCAGTTCTTC. Its protein is CASSILAGGPGSYNEQFF.

In this sample, this clonotype turned up many times. This sequence joins TRBV30 and TRBJ1-3; D is unclear. Trimming removed 4 bases from V and 3 bases from J, with 4 bases in between. This CDR3 is built from 11 residues. Germline CDR1 reads GTSNPN; CDR2 reads SVGIG (reference sequence). This chain's CDR3 is CAWTGGNTIYF. CDR3 bases: TGTGCCTGGACCGGTGGAAACACCATATATTTT.

J is TRBJ2-1 and V is TRBV11-3; TRBD2 aligns across 8 bases. This CDR3 is built from 15 residues. CDR1 is SGHNT and CDR2 is YENEEA in the germline V gene. The junction had 4 bases not matched to a gene; V was cut back by 1 base and J by 5 bases. The CDR3 is CASSLAGGGHNEQFF. The CDR3 nucleotides read TGTGCCAGCAGCTTAGCGGGGGGGGGTCACAATGAGCAGTTCTTC.

This clonotype was recorded many times. The chain has TRBV7-9 and TRBJ2-3; possible D gene TRBD1, 6 bases. From germline, CDR1 is SEHNR and CDR2 FQNEAQ (reference sequence). The CDR3 is 16 amino acids. V was cut by 3 bases and J by 3 bases, with 16 bases left in between. The CDR3 reads CASSLRQASLTDTQYF. In nucleotides, the CDR3 is TGTGCCAGCAGCTTGCGACAGGCAAGTCTTACAGATACGCAGTATTTT.